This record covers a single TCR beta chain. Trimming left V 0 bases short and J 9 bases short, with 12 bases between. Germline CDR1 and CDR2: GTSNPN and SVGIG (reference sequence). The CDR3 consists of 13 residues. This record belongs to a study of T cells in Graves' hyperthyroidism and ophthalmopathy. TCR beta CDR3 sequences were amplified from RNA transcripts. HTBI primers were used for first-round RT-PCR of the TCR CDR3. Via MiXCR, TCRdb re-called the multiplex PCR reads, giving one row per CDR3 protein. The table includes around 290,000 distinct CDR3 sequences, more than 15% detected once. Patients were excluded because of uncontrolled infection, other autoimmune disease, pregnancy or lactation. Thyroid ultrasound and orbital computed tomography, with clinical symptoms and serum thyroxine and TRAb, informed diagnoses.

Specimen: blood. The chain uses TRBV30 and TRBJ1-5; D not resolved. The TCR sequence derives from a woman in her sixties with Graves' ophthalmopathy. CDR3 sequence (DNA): TGTGCCTGGAGTGTCAAGGCAATCTTGCCCCAGCATTTT. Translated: CAWSVKAILPQHF. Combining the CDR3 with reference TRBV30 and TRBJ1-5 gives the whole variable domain SQTIHQWPATLVQPVGSPLSLECTVEGTSNPNLYWYRQAAGRGLQLLFYSVGIGQISSEVPQNLSASRPQDRQFILSSKKLLLSDSGFYLCAWSVKAILPQHFGDGTRLSIL.